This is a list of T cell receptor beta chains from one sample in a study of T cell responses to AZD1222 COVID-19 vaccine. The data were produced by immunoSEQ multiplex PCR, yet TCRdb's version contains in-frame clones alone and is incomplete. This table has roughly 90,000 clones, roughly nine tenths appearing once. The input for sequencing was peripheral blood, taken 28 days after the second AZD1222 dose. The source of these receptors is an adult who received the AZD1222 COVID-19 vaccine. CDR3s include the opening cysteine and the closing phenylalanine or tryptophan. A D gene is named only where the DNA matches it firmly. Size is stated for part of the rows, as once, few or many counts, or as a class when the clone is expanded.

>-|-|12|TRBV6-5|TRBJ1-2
TGTGCCAGCAGCCCGACCAGTCATGGCTACACCTTC
CASSPTSHGYTF
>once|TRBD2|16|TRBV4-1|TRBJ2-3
TGCGCCAGCAGCCAAGTATCACTAGCGGGGTCAGATACGCAGTATTTT
CASSQVSLAGSDTQYF
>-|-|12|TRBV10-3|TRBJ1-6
TGTGCCATCAGTGTGGGGGATTCACCCCTCCACTTT
CAISVGDSPLHF
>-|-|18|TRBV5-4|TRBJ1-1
TGTGCCCAGCAGCAAAGAGGTTCGGGACAAGCCTATGGGACTGAAGCTTTCTTT
CAQQQRGSGQAYGTEAFF
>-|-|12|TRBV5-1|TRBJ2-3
TGCGCCAGCAGCTTGGACACAGATACGCAGTATTTT
CASSLDTDTQYF
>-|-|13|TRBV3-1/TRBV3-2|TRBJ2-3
TGTGCCAGCAGCCTCGGCGTAGCGGATACGCAGTATTTT
CASSLGVADTQYF
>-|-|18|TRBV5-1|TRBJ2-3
TGCGCCAGCAGCCTGAGGGGAGAACAGGTCTTTTATACAGATACGCAGTATTTT
CASSLRGEQVFYTDTQYF
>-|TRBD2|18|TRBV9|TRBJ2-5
TGTGCCAGCAGCGAAGGGACTAGCGGGGGCGAGTACCAAGAGACCCAGTACTTC
CASSEGTSGGEYQETQYF
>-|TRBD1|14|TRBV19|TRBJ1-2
TGTGCCAGTAACCCGGGACAGGGGTACTATGGCTACACCTTC
CASNPGQGYYGYTF
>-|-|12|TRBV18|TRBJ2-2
TGTGCCAGCTCAAGGGACACCGGGGAGCTGTTTTTT
CASSRDTGELFF
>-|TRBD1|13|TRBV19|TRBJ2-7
TGTGCCAGTAGCATAACAGGGGCTTACGAGCAGTACTTC
CASSITGAYEQYF
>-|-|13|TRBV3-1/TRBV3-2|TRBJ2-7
TGTGCCAGCAGCCAACAGGATTTCTACGAGCAGTACTTC
CASSQQDFYEQYF
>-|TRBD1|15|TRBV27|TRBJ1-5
TGTGCCAGCGCTGGCGGACAGGGGGTAACTCAGCCCCAGCATTTT
CASAGGQGVTQPQHF
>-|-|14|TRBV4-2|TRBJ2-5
TGTGCCAGCAGCCCAGATTTGGGGTCCCTGGCCCAGTACTTC
CASSPDLGSLAQYF
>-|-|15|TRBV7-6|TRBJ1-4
TGTGCCAGCAGCTCAATCTCGACCGCAGGGGAAAAACTGTTTTTT
CASSSISTAGEKLFF
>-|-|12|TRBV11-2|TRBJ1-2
TGTGCCAGCAGCTTAGTGAACTATGGCTACACCTTC
CASSLVNYGYTF
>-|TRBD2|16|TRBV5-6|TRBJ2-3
TGTGCCAGCAGCGCACGGACTAGCGGGGGCGGAGATACGCAGTATTTT
CASSARTSGGGDTQYF
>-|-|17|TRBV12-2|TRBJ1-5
TGTGCAAGCCACCGCGGGGCCCACGGACAGCTCAATCAGCCCCAGCATTTT
CASHRGAHGQLNQPQHF
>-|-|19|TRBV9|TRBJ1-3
TGTGCCAGCAGCCCGAGATCTCGGCAGATGGGCGACTCTGGAAACACCATATATTTT
CASSPRSRQMGDSGNTIYF
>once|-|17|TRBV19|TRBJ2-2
TGTGCCAGTAGTACTAATCTCAGGGGATCGAACACCGGGGAGCTGTTTTTT
CASSTNLRGSNTGELFF
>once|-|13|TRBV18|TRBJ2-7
TGTGCCAGCTCACCACCGACGCGCTACGAGCAGTACTTC
CASSPPTRYEQYF
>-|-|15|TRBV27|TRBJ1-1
TGTGCCAGCAGTACCCTCCTACAGGGCTCTGGGAAAGCTTTCTTT
CASSTLLQGSGKAFF
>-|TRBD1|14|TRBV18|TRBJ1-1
TGTGCCAGCTCACCGACAGGGTCAAGGATAGAAGCTTTCTTT
CASSPTGSRIEAFF
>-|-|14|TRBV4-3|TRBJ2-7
TGCGCCAGCAGCCAAGATACGGGGTCCTACGAGCAGTACTTC
CASSQDTGSYEQYF
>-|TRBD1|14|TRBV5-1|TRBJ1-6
TGCGCCAGCAGCTTGGACAGGGGGAGATCACCCCTCCACTTT
CASSLDRGRSPLHF
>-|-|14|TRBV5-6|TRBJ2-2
TGTGCCAGCATTCTCTGGCAGCACACCGGGGAGCTGTTTTTT
CASILWQHTGELFF
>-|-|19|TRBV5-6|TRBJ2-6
TGTGCCAGCAGCTCGGGAAGGTGGACCTCGGAGCCTGGGGCCAACGTCCTGACTTTC
CASSSGRWTSEPGANVLTF
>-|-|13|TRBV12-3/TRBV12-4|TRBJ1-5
TGTGCCAGCAGTATAGAATTAAATCAGCCCCAGCATTTT
CASSIELNQPQHF
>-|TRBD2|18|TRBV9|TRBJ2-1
TGTGCCAGCAGCGTAGGGGTGACTAGCGGGGGGTACTACAATGAGCAGTTCTTC
CASSVGVTSGGYYNEQFF
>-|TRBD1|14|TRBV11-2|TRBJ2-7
TGTGCCAGCAGCTTCGGGACAGGGGCCCACGAGCAGTACTTC
CASSFGTGAHEQYF
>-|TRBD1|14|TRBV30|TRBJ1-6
TGTGCCTGGAGTGTAACAGGGGTAGGCTCACCCCTCCACTTT
CAWSVTGVGSPLHF
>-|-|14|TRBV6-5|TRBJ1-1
TGTGCCAGCAGCAACGGGGCTATGAACACTGAAGCTTTCTTT
CASSNGAMNTEAFF
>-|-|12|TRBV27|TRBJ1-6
TGTGCCAGCAGTTTAGGGAGCTCACCCCTCCACTTT
CASSLGSSPLHF
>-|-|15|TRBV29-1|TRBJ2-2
TGCAGCGCTCGGGCCCCTGCAGCGAACACCGGGGAGCTGTTTTTT
CSARAPAANTGELFF
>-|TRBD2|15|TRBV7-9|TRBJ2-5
TGTGCCAGCAGCCTGCGGGGGTTGGTACGGGAGACCCAGTACTTC
CASSLRGLVRETQYF
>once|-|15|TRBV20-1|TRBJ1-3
TGCAGTGCTAGTGGGTTCCCGAGCTCTGGAAACACCATATATTTT
CSASGFPSSGNTIYF
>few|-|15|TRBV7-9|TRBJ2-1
TGTGCCAGCAGCCCTAGGGGGGACACTGGGGATGAGCAGTTCTTC
CASSPRGDTGDEQFF